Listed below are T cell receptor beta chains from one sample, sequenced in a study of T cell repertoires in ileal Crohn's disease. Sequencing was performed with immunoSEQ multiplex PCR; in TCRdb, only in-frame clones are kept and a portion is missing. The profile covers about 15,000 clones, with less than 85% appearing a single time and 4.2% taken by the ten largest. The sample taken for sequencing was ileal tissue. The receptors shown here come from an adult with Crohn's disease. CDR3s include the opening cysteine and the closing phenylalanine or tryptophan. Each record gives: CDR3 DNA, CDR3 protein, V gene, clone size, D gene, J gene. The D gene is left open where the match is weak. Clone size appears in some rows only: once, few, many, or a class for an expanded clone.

TGCGCCAGCAGCGAGCGGGCACGCCCCGGGGCGGATGGCTACACCTTC,CASSERARPGADGYTF,TRBV5-1,few,.,TRBJ1-2
TGTGCCAGCAGCTTGCGCGGGCTTAATTCACCCCTCCACTTT,CASSLRGLNSPLHF,TRBV5-4,.,.,TRBJ1-6
TGCGCCAGCAGCCTAGGCACAGGGGGCTGGGAGACCCAGTACTTC,CASSLGTGGWETQYF,TRBV4-1,.,TRBD1,TRBJ2-5
TGTGCCAGCAGCGCAGTAGGACAGGGGGGAAACACCATATATTTT,CASSAVGQGGNTIYF,TRBV9,few,TRBD1,TRBJ1-3
TGTGCCAGCAGGACGTCGGGCACTGAAGCTTTCTTT,CASRTSGTEAFF,TRBV6-5,.,.,TRBJ1-1
TGTGCCAGTAGTTCGACAGGGGTCACAGATACGCAGTATTTT,CASSSTGVTDTQYF,TRBV19,.,TRBD1,TRBJ2-3
TGTGCCAGCAGCTTAGGTCGGCGGGAGTTCTTTTCTGGGGCCAACGTCCTGACTTTC,CASSLGRREFFSGANVLTF,TRBV7-9,.,TRBD2,TRBJ2-6
TGTGCCAGCAGCGTTTCTAGCGGGGGGGCGGGTGAGCAGTTCTTC,CASSVSSGGAGEQFF,TRBV9,.,TRBD2,TRBJ2-1
TGTGCCAGTAGTCCCCAGGGGTTCGGCTATGGCTACACCTTC,CASSPQGFGYGYTF,TRBV19,.,.,TRBJ1-2
TGTGCCAGCAGCGTAGGTTGGGGGCCATCAACCGGGGAGCTGTTTTTT,CASSVGWGPSTGELFF,TRBV9,.,.,TRBJ2-2
TGTGCCAGTAGTATTAGTACAGGGCCAACCAACGTCCTGACTTTC,CASSISTGPTNVLTF,TRBV19,few,.,TRBJ2-6
TGTGCCAGCAGCGCCTCCTTTGGCCGCAGAGCAGGCGAGCAGTACTTC,CASSASFGRRAGEQYF,TRBV7-6,few,.,TRBJ2-7
TGTGCCAGCAGCTTACAGGGACAGGGAGGGAACACTGAAGCTTTCTTT,CASSLQGQGGNTEAFF,TRBV7-8,.,TRBD1,TRBJ1-1
TGTGCCAGCAGTGGCCGCCCGGGACAGGGGAGTGAAAAACTGTTTTTT,CASSGRPGQGSEKLFF,TRBV6-1,.,TRBD1,TRBJ1-4
TGTGCCAGCAGCTCGTGGCGGGGGGGAGCTTACGAGCAGTACTTT,CASSSWRGGAYEQYF,TRBV27,.,TRBD2,TRBJ2-7